This T cell receptor (beta chain) was profiled in a study of response to subunit inactivated influenza vaccine. TCRdb reprocessed the RT-PCR reads with MiXCR, giving one entry per CDR3 protein. Of roughly 700,000 distinct CDR3 sequences in the sample, around 13% were seen once. On this clonotype itself: The antigen is not known.

Germline V gene lookup returns CDR1 MNHEY and CDR2 SVGAGI. The CDR3 runs to 18 residues. Losses at the gene ends were 4 bases for V and 10 bases for J; bases not matched to a gene: 22. Study outcomes and limitations: Few new T cells, the authors suggested, are recruited by each seasonal influenza vaccination.

The sequences come from PBMCs from blood, collected roughly 15 days before vaccination. The receptor was isolated from a man aged 45-65 years who received an inactivated influenza vaccine. V and J are TRBV6-5 and TRBJ2-1; the match to TRBD2 covers 7 bases. CDR3 in DNA: TGTGCCAGCAGTTTAAAGAAGGGGTGGCGGGAGCCCCGTCGGGAGCAGTTCTTC. As protein: CASSLKKGWREPRREQFF.